This T cell receptor (beta chain) was sequenced for a study of identical twins listed by TCRdb under 2016. Notes on the research overall: The study deep-sequenced TCR alpha and beta repertoires from monozygotic twins, unrelated adults of various ages and cord blood to test whether fetal clonotypes persist. Replicate twin experiments were performed at different times using different library preparation protocols to rule out contamination. General study outcomes and caveats: Fewer insertions were carried by abundant cord blood beta clonotypes; a weaker similar trend was observed in young adult naive repertoires, while no such trend was observed in memory repertoires. In monozygotic twins, recombination models systematically underestimated out-of-frame TCR alpha sharing, but the models matched the sharing seen between unrelated individuals. Compared with coincidental sharing between unrelated individuals, out-of-frame TCR alpha sequences shared between twins showed an excess of sequences with low generation probability. The excess sharing between twins in beta out-of-frame sequences was weaker because fewer shared sequences reduced the signal-to-noise ratio. Zero-insertion analyses could be partly confounded by invariant T cells such as MAIT and iNKT, although diverse VJ usage argued against such confounding for most clonotypes. Because the same donors could not be followed over many years, conclusions were based on cross-sectional statistical analysis.

The library was made by 5' RACE. Sequencing was carried out with an Illumina HiSeq 2000. Template switching added a universal primer binding site, and the final cDNA carried a unique molecular identifier that allowed TCR cDNA molecules to be counted accurately. Specific primers in the conserved constant-segment region were used to synthesize first-strand cDNA for TCR alpha and beta chains. To control for contamination, each cDNA library was double barcoded with a SMART-Mk sample barcode plus Illumina barcodes. TruSeq adapter sequences, together with Illumina sample barcodes, were added in two successive PCR steps. TCR alpha and beta cDNA libraries were sequenced on the Illumina HiSeq platform with custom primers. Under the source paper's analysis protocol: Unique molecular identifiers were extracted from raw reads with MiGEC, and CDR3 positions were determined with MiXCR. Recombination models were inferred per individual with the repgenHMM and IGoR tools using an EM algorithm. Shared clonotype analysis was performed with the tcR package in R, normalizing sharing by the product of cloneset sizes. To study raw recombination free of thymic and clonal selection effects, out-of-frame nonproductive sequences were analyzed. TCRdb passed the public sequencing reads through fastp at Q25 and MiXCR, retaining productive beta sequences. Each record represents a unique CDR3 protein, reported with the most common genes and DNA among its rows. V and J calls and clone size were set by TCRdb, not the authors. The sample profile shows hundreds of thousands of distinct CDR3 sequences; 10% to 15% of them were found once. Of the sample, 1.5% to 2% is held by the ten largest clones.

About this clonotype: Its antigen remains unidentified. Base qualities are missing; no much larger clone stands one base away.

All donors were healthy Caucasians. Three pairs of female monozygotic twins, all aged about 18 to 29 years, made up the twin cohort. RNA for TCR libraries was isolated from peripheral blood mononuclear cells. At the junction V is shortened by 0 bases and J by 0 bases; bases outside the gene matches: 4. CDR1 DFQATT and CDR2 SNEGSKA are derived from the germline V gene (reference sequence). The CDR3, cysteine through phenylalanine, is 16 amino acids long. The read is trimmed to its CDR3 DNA, 48 bases read in frame from base 1. The data were also submitted as part of a second study, on yellow fever vaccine responses in identical twins. The other study reports the following: According to the authors, the vaccine-induced T cell response in identical twins seemed to be partly convergent and partly specific to each individual. In the study, vaccine-responding T cell clones were precisely tracked in identical twins.

Sequenced sample: PBMCs. The chain is encoded by TRBV20-1 joined to TRBJ2-5; 10 central nucleotides agree with TRBD2. The sequence derives from a woman under 30 in good health. The DNA sequence reads TGCAGTGCTAGAGAATCTAGCGGGGGAGACCAAGAGACCCAGTACTTC. Translated, it reads CSARESSGGDQETQYF.